Below, one T cell receptor beta chain is given with its context. This clone was recorded once. What antigen it recognizes has not been identified. Within one base of it there is no much larger clone, and no base qualities were kept. This specimen comes from a study of blood T cell repertoires in COVID-19 (TCRdb year 2020). Turning to the overall study: Collaborator samples came from the United States, Italy and Spain and covered acute and convalescent phases of COVID-19. The material from the prospective study consisted of cDNA or gDNA derived from T cells, B-cell-depleted T cells, or PBMCs. Subjects who had been exposed to COVID-19, were actively infected with it, or had recovered from it provided the deeply sampled blood TCRbeta repertoires that made up the dataset. A freely available public database, intended as a resource for researchers studying the immune response to SARS-CoV-2, is where the repertoires were released. The samples were drawn from two sources: the first 160 participants of the ongoing ImmuneRACE study, and over 950 subjects contributed by 6 global collaborators. A de-identified subject ID, COVID-19 status, age in years and sex were almost always included in the sample metadata. Where HLA class I and class II types were available, the types were taken from metadata supplied by the sample provider, not from assay-based typing.

TCRbeta CDR3 regions were amplified from genomic DNA by means of the immunoSEQ Assay, a bias-controlled multiplex PCR. In the original analysis: Within the assay, amplification of reference gene primers was used to estimate how many nucleated cells each sample contained. To quantify the absolute abundance of each unique TCRbeta CDR3 rearrangement, sequence reads were collapsed and filtered. Productive Simpson clonality was computed per sample as the square root of Simpson's diversity index over productive rearrangements. TCRdb re-hosts the immuneACCESS table, in-frame sequences only. Its copies lack some clones; in the studies checked, an unresolved V gene accounts for under half of them, and the cause for the rest is not known. Clonal size and the V and J genes are those of that table, whereas D and trimming came from the DNA. This sample has about 310,000 clones in its table, and around 86% of those were observed once. 1% of the sample comes from the top ten.

The collaborating institutions used their own protocols to collect whole blood in K2EDTA tubes. For TCRbeta analysis, collaborators shipped samples as frozen whole blood, isolated PBMCs, or DNA extracted from either of those sample types. Overall study results and their limits: How much clinical and demographic metadata was included differed by source and by participant, and the metadata was provided uncurated.

The clonotype comes from a man between 45 and 60 years old with active or convalescent COVID-19. Sequencing used peripheral blood.

CDR3 reads: CSVARGSSNQPQHF. In nucleotides, the sequence is TGCAGCGTTGCCAGGGGGTCTAGCAATCAGCCCCAGCATTTT. The chain joins TRBV29-1 to TRBJ1-5; TRBD1 lines up with 7 middle nucleotides. CDR1 and CDR2, looked up from the germline V gene, are SQVTM and ANQGSEA. The CDR3 contains 14 residues, cysteine and phenylalanine counted. This entry keeps only the CDR3 DNA: 42 bases, framed from base 1. Germline trimming: 4 bases from V, 0 bases from J; junction bases outside gene matches: 3. When the CDR3 is completed using the reference TRBV29-1 and TRBJ1-5 genes on either side, the full variable domain is SAVISQKPSRDICQRGTSLTIQCQVDSQVTMMFWYRQQPGQSLTLIATANQGSEATYESGFVIDKFPISRPNLTFSTLTVSNMSPEDSSIYLCSVARGSSNQPQHFGDGTRLSIL.